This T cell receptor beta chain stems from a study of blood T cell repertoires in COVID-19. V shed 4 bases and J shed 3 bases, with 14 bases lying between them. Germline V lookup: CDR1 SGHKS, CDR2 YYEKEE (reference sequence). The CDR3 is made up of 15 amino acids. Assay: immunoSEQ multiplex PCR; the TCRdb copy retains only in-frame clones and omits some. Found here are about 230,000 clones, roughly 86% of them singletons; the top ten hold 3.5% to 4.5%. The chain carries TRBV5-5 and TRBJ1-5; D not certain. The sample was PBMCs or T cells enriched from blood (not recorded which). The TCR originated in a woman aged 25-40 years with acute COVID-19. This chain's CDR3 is CASSQDIGLNQPQHF. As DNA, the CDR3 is TGTGCCAGCAGCCAAGACATTGGCCTCAATCAGCCCCAGCATTTT. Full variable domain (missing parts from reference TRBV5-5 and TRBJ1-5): DAGVTQSPTHLIKTRGQQVTLRCSPISGHKSVSWYQQVLGQGPQFIFQYYEKEERGRGNFPDRFSARQFPNYSSELNVNALLLGDSALYLCASSQDIGLNQPQHFGDGTRLSIL.